This passage covers 22 T cell receptor beta chains from one sample sequenced in a study of CXCR3-negative and CXCR3-positive naive CD8 T cells. The TRB cDNA libraries were prepared by 5' RACE with UMI labels. For each CDR3 protein, TCRdb gives one entry from its re-call of the 5' RACE reads, without DNA. The clone table shows over 80,000 distinct CDR3 sequences, with the ten largest holding more than 1.5%. Sequencing was performed on naive CXCR3- CD8+ T cells from blood. Regarding subset: CD45RO-CCR7+CD27+CD95- naive CD8+ T cells lacking CXCR3 (TNR3-). These receptor sequences come from a human donor in good health. Some clones in this sample may be carry-over from other donors' samples.

This clonotype counts as medium-sized by frequency. The J gene is TRBJ1-2, the V gene TRBV7-8; TCRdb outputs TRBD1, but without DNA this stays unchecked. This CDR3 region has 14 residues. The germline V gene has CDR1 SGHVS and CDR2 FQNEAQ. This CDR3 is CASSLGQAEYGYTF.

This chain uses TRBV6-6 with TRBJ2-1; no DNA is available, so the TRBD2 call from TCRdb remains unchecked. Germline CDR1 is MNHNY and CDR2 is SVGAGI (reference sequence). The CDR3 totals 21 residues. The CDR3 here is CASSYSLSESGGTASYNEQFF.

The V call is TRBV20-1, the J call TRBJ1-1; TCRdb picks TRBD1, but there is no DNA to check that call. This CDR3 spans 13 amino acids. Germline V CDR1 and CDR2: DFQATT, SNEGSKA (reference sequence). The CDR3 protein is CSARPPGNTEGFF.

V usage is TRBV5-1 and J usage is TRBJ2-2; lacking DNA, the TRBD1 call made by TCRdb goes unchecked. Germline assignment: CDR1 SGHRS and CDR2 YFSETQ. The CDR3 runs 19 residues. The CDR3 protein is CASSPPGTGGSFNTGELFF.

The rearrangement joins TRBV27 to TRBJ1-5. Germline CDR1 and CDR2: MNHEY and SMNVEV (reference sequence). The CDR3 is made up of 13 amino acids. CDR3 residues: CASSLSGNQPQHF.

This clonotype is labeled medium-sized based on frequency. The rearrangement links TRBV7-6 to TRBJ1-5; TCRdb reports TRBD1, a call that lacks DNA to check it against. Germline V gene data show CDR1 as SGHVS and CDR2 as FNYEAQ. The CDR3 totals 15 residues. The chain's CDR3 is CASSLGTGFNQPQHF. The full variable domain, rest sourced from reference TRBV7-6 and TRBJ1-5, is GAGVSQSPRYKVTKRGQDVALRCDPISGHVSLYWYRQALGQGPEFLTYFNYEAQQDKSGLPNDRFSAERPEGSISTLTIQRTEQRDSAMYRCASSLGTGFNQPQHFGDGTRLSIL.

This chain joins TRBV20-1 and TRBJ2-7; TCRdb indicates TRBD1, and absent DNA this call remains unverified. The CDR3 loop spans 11 amino acids. Germline values: CDR1 DFQATT, CDR2 SNEGSKA (reference sequence). The CDR3 spells CSANQGYEQYF.

The chain links TRBV23-1 to TRBJ2-7; TCRdb calls TRBD1, which cannot be checked without DNA. TRBV23-1 is an open reading frame, and its role is uncertain. The length of the CDR3 is 14 residues. CDR3 residues: CASILGQVGNEQYF.

This chain connects TRBV29-1 to TRBJ2-2. Germline CDR1 is SQVTM and CDR2 is ANQGSEA. The length of the CDR3 is 12 residues. CDR3 residues: CSVGENTGELFF.

The genes are TRBV9 and TRBJ2-2. This CDR3 contains 15 residues. Germline CDR1 reads SGDLS; CDR2 reads YYNGEE. Here the CDR3 reads CASSVSGADTGELFF.

The chain links TRBV5-5 to TRBJ2-1; the TCRdb call, TRBD2, lacks DNA for checking. The CDR3 is 14 residues long. In germline, CDR1 is SGHKS, CDR2 YYEKEE (reference sequence). CDR3 sequence: CASSSGLGYNEQFF.

V gene TRBV13 combines with J gene TRBJ1-1. Germline V gene data show CDR1 as PRHDT and CDR2 as FYEKMQ (reference sequence). This CDR3 has 12 residues. The CDR3 loop reads CASSVGGREAFF. Full variable domain (missing parts from reference TRBV13 and TRBJ1-1): AAGVIQSPRHLIKEKRETATLKCYPIPRHDTVYWYQQGPGQDPQFLISFYEKMQSDKGSIPDRFSAQQFSDYHSELNMSSLELGDSALYFCASSVGGREAFFGQGTRLTVV.

The J gene is TRBJ1-1, the V gene TRBV5-1; lacking DNA, the TRBD1 call made by TCRdb goes unchecked. The CDR3 contains 14 residues. Germline lookup yields CDR1 SGHRS and CDR2 YFSETQ. Here the CDR3 reads CASSGGRGNTEAFF.

This rearrangement joins TRBV15 to TRBJ2-5; TCRdb picks TRBD1, but there is no DNA to check that call. The CDR3 covers 13 residues. CDR1 and CDR2 from the germline V gene are LNHNV and YYDKDF (reference sequence). The CDR3 here is CATSGARGETQYF.

The J gene is TRBJ2-7, the V gene TRBV7-9; TCRdb designates TRBD2, a call that cannot be tested without DNA. CDR3 length: 13 amino acids. Looked up from germline, CDR1 is SEHNR and CDR2 is FQNEAQ (reference sequence). The CDR3 protein is CASSYGGDNEQYF.

The V call is TRBV3-1, the J call TRBJ2-3; TCRdb designates TRBD1, a call that cannot be tested without DNA. CDR3 size: 15 residues. Germline V CDR1 and CDR2: LGHDT, YNNKEL (reference sequence). CDR3 region: CASSGPGPSTDTQYF.

The V call is TRBV28, the J call TRBJ2-1; TCRdb picks TRBD1, but there is no DNA to check that call. The CDR3 has 12 residues. CDR1 MDHEN and CDR2 SYDVKM come from the germline V gene. The CDR3 reads CASSFRGNEQFF. Complete variable domain (other parts from reference TRBV28 and TRBJ2-1): DVKVTQSSRYLVKRTGEKVFLECVQDMDHENMFWYRQDPGLGLRLIYFSYDVKMKEKGDIPEGYSVSREKKERFSLILESASTNQTSMYLCASSFRGNEQFFGPGTRLTVL.

V gene TRBV5-1 combines with J gene TRBJ2-5; TCRdb's D call, TRBD1, is unchecked because there is no DNA. From germline, CDR1 is SGHRS and CDR2 YFSETQ. The CDR3 loop spans 14 amino acids. This chain's CDR3 is CASSPLQGSETQYF.

The chain has TRBV11-2 and TRBJ2-2; the TCRdb D gene call, TRBD2, has no DNA to confirm it. The CDR3 consists of 14 residues. Germline-derived CDR1 and CDR2 are SGHAT and FQNNGV. The CDR3 region is CASQLGRPTGELFF.

The chain joins TRBV13 to TRBJ2-3. The CDR3 consists of 15 residues. CDR1 is PRHDT, CDR2 FYEKMQ, per germline (reference sequence). The chain's CDR3 is CASSLGNGGTDTQYF.

This clonotype registers medium-sized by frequency. This rearrangement joins TRBV6-2 or TRBV6-3 to TRBJ2-4; lacking DNA, the TRBD1 call made by TCRdb goes unchecked. The germline CDR1 and CDR2 sequences are MNHEY and SVGEGT. The CDR3 contains 13 residues. CDR3 residues: CASSPVRAGIQYF.

The chain carries TRBV29-1 and TRBJ2-1; there is no DNA to check the TCRdb D call of TRBD2. The CDR3 consists of 12 residues. Germline V gene lookup returns CDR1 SQVTM and CDR2 ANQGSEA. CDR3: CSLLAGYNEQFF.